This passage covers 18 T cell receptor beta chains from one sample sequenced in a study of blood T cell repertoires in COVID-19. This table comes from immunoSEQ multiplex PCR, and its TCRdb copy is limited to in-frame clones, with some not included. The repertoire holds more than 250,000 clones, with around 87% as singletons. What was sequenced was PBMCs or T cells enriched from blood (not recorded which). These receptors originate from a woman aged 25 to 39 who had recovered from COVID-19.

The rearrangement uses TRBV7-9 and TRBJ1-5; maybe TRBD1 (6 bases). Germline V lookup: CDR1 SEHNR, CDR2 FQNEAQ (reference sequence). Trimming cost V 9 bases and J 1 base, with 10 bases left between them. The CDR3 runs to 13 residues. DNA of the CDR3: TGTGCCAGTGGGACATCGAGCAATCAGCCCCAGCATTTT. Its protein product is CASGTSSNQPQHF.

This CDR3 reads CAISESGLAGTRSGELFF. CDR3 DNA sequence: TGTGCCATCAGTGAGTCGGGACTAGCGGGAACAAGGTCCGGGGAGCTGTTTTTT. This chain joins TRBV10-3 and TRBJ2-2, with 13 bases lining up with TRBD2. J lost 6 bases, V lost 0 bases, and 7 bases had no gene match. There are 18 residues in the CDR3. CDR1 is ENHRY and CDR2 is SYGVKD in the germline V gene.

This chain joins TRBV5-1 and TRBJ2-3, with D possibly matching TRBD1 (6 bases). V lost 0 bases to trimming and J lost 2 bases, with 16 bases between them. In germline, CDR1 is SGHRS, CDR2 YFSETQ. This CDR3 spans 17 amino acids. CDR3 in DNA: TGCGCCAGCAGCTTGGAACAGGGAGAGGGCCCCACAGATACGCAGTATTTT. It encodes CASSLEQGEGPTDTQYF.

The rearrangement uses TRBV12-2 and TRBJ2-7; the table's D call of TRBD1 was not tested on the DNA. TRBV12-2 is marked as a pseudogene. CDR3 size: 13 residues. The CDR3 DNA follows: TGTGCAAGTCGCTCCCCCGACAGGGGCGAGCAGTACTTC. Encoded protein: CASRSPDRGEQYF.

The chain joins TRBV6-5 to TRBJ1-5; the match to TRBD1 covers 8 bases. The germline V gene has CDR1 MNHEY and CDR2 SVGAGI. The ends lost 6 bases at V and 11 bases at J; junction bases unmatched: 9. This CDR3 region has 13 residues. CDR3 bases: TGTGCCAGCAGCGTGGACAGGGCAGGGACCCAGCATTTT. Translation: CASSVDRAGTQHF.

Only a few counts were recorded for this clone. The CDR3 DNA follows: TGTGCCAGCAGTTTCGGACAGGGAAGAGGGGCTAGCACAGATACGCAGTATTTT. Encoded protein: CASSFGQGRGASTDTQYF. The V call is TRBV28, the J call TRBJ2-3; TRBD1 matches at 8 bases. Unmatched junction bases numbered 11, after V lost 3 bases and J lost 0 bases. There are 18 residues in the CDR3. Per germline, CDR1 MDHEN and CDR2 SYDVKM.

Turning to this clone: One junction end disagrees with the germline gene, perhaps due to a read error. CDR3 protein: CASSQGGQGPLGF. The CDR3, as DNA: TGTGCCAGCAGCCAAGGCGGACAGGGACCCTTAGGATTC. The chain joins TRBV3-1 (or the pseudogene TRBV3-2) to TRBJ1-2; 8 bases line up with TRBD1. CDR1 and CDR2 from the germline V gene are LGHDT and YNNKEL (reference sequence). This CDR3 region has 13 residues.

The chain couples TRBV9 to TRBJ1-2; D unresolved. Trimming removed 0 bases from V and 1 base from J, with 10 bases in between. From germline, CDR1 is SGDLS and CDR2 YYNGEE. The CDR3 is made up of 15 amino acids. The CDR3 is CASSVAPADNYGYTF. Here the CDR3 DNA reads TGTGCCAGCAGCGTAGCCCCTGCAGATAACTATGGCTACACCTTC.

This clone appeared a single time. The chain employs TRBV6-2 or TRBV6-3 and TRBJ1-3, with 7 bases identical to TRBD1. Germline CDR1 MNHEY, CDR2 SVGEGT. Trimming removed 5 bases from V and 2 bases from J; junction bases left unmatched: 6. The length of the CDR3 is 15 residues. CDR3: CASSRRDRAGNTIYF. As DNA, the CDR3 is TGTGCCAGCAGTCGCCGAGACAGGGCTGGAAACACCATATATTTT.

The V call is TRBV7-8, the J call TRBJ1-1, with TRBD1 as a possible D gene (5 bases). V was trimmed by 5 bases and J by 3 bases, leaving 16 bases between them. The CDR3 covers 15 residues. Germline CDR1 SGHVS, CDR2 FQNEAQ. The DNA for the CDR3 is TGTGCCAGCAGCCTCTCCATGGGGGGATACACTGAAGCTTTCTTT. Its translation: CASSLSMGGYTEAFF.

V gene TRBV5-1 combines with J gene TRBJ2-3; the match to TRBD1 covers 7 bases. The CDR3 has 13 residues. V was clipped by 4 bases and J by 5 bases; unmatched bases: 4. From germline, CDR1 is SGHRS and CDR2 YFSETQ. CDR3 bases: TGCGCCAGCAGCCGGCCAGGGGGAGATACGCAGTATTTT. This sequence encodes CASSRPGGDTQYF. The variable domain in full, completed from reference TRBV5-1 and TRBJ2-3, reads KAGVTQTPRYLIKTRGQQVTLSCSPISGHRSVSWYQQTPGQGLQFLFEYFSETQRNKGNFPGRFSGRQFSNSRSEMNVSTLELGDSALYLCASSRPGGDTQYFGPGTRLTVL.

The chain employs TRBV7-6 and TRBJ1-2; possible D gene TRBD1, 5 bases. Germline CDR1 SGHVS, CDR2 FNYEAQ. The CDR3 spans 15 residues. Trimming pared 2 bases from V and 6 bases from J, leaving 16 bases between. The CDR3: CASSLLAGGEDGYTF. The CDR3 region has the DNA TGTGCCAGCAGCTTACTCGCGGGGGGGGAAGATGGCTACACCTTC.

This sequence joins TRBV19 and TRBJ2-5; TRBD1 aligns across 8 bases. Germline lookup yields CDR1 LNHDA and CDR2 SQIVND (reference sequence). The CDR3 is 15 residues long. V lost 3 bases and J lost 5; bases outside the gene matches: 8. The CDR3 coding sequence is TGTGCCAGTAGTATCCAGACAGGGGTGTCGGAGACCCAGTACTTC. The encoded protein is CASSIQTGVSETQYF. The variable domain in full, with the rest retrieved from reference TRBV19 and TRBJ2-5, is DGGITQSPKYLFRKEGQNVTLSCEQNLNHDAMYWYRQDPGQGLRLIYYSQIVNDFQKGDIAEGYSVSREKKESFPLTVTSAQKNPTAFYLCASSIQTGVSETQYFGPGTRLLVL.

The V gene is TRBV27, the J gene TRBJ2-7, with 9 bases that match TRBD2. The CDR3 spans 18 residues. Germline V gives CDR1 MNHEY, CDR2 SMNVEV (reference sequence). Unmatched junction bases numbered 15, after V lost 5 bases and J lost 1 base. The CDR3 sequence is CASSPKTRGLAPSYEQYF. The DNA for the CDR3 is TGTGCCAGCAGTCCCAAGACGCGGGGACTAGCCCCTTCCTACGAGCAGTACTTC.

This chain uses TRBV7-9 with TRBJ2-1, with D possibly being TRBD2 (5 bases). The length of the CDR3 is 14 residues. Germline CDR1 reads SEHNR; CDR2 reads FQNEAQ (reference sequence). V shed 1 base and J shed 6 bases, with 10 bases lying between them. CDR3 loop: CASSLVLSGNEQFF. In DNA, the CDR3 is TGTGCCAGCAGCTTAGTCCTCAGCGGCAATGAGCAGTTCTTC. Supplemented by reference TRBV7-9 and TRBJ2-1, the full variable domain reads DTGVSQNPRHKITKRGQNVTFRCDPISEHNRLYWYRQTLGQGPEFLTYFQNEAQLEKSRLLSDRFSAERPKGSFSTLEIQRTEQGDSAMYLCASSLVLSGNEQFFGPGTRLTVL.

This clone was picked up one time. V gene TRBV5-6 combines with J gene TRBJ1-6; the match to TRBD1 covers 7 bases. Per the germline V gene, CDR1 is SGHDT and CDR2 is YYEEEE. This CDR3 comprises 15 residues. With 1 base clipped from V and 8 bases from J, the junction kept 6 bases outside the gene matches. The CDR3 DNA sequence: TGTGCCAGCAGCTTGTATGGACAGGTGGATTCACCCCTCCACTTT. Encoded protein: CASSLYGQVDSPLHF.

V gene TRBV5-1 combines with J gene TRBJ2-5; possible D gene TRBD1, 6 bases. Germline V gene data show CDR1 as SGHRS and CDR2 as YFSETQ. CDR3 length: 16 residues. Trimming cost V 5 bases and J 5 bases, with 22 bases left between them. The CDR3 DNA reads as TGCGCCAGCAGTCCCGGGACATCCTGGACGAAGGAGACCCAGTACTTC. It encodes CASSPGTSWTKETQYF.

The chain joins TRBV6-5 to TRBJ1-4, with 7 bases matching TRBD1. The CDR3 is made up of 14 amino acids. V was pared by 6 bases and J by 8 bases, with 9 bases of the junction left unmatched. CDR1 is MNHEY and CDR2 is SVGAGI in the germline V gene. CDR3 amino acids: CASSSGQYTEKLFF. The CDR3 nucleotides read TGTGCCAGCAGCTCGGGACAGTATACAGAAAAACTGTTTTTT.